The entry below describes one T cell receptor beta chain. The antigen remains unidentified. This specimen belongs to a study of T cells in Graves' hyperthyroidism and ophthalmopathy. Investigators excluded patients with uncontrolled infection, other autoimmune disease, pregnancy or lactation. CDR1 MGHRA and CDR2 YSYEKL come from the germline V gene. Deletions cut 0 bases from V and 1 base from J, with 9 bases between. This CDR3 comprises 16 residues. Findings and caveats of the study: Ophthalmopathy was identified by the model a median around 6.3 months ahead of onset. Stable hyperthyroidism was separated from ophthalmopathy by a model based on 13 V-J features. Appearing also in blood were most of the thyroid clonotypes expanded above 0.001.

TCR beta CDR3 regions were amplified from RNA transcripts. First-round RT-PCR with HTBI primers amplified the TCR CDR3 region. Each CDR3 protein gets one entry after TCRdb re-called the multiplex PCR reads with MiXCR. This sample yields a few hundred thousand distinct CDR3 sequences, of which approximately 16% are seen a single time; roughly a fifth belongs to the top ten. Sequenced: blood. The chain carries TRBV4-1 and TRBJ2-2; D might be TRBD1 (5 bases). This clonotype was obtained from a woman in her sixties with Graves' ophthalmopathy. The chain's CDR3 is CASSQDRDRNTGELFF. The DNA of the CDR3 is TGCGCCAGCAGCCAAGATCGCGACAGGAACACCGGGGAGCTGTTTTTT.